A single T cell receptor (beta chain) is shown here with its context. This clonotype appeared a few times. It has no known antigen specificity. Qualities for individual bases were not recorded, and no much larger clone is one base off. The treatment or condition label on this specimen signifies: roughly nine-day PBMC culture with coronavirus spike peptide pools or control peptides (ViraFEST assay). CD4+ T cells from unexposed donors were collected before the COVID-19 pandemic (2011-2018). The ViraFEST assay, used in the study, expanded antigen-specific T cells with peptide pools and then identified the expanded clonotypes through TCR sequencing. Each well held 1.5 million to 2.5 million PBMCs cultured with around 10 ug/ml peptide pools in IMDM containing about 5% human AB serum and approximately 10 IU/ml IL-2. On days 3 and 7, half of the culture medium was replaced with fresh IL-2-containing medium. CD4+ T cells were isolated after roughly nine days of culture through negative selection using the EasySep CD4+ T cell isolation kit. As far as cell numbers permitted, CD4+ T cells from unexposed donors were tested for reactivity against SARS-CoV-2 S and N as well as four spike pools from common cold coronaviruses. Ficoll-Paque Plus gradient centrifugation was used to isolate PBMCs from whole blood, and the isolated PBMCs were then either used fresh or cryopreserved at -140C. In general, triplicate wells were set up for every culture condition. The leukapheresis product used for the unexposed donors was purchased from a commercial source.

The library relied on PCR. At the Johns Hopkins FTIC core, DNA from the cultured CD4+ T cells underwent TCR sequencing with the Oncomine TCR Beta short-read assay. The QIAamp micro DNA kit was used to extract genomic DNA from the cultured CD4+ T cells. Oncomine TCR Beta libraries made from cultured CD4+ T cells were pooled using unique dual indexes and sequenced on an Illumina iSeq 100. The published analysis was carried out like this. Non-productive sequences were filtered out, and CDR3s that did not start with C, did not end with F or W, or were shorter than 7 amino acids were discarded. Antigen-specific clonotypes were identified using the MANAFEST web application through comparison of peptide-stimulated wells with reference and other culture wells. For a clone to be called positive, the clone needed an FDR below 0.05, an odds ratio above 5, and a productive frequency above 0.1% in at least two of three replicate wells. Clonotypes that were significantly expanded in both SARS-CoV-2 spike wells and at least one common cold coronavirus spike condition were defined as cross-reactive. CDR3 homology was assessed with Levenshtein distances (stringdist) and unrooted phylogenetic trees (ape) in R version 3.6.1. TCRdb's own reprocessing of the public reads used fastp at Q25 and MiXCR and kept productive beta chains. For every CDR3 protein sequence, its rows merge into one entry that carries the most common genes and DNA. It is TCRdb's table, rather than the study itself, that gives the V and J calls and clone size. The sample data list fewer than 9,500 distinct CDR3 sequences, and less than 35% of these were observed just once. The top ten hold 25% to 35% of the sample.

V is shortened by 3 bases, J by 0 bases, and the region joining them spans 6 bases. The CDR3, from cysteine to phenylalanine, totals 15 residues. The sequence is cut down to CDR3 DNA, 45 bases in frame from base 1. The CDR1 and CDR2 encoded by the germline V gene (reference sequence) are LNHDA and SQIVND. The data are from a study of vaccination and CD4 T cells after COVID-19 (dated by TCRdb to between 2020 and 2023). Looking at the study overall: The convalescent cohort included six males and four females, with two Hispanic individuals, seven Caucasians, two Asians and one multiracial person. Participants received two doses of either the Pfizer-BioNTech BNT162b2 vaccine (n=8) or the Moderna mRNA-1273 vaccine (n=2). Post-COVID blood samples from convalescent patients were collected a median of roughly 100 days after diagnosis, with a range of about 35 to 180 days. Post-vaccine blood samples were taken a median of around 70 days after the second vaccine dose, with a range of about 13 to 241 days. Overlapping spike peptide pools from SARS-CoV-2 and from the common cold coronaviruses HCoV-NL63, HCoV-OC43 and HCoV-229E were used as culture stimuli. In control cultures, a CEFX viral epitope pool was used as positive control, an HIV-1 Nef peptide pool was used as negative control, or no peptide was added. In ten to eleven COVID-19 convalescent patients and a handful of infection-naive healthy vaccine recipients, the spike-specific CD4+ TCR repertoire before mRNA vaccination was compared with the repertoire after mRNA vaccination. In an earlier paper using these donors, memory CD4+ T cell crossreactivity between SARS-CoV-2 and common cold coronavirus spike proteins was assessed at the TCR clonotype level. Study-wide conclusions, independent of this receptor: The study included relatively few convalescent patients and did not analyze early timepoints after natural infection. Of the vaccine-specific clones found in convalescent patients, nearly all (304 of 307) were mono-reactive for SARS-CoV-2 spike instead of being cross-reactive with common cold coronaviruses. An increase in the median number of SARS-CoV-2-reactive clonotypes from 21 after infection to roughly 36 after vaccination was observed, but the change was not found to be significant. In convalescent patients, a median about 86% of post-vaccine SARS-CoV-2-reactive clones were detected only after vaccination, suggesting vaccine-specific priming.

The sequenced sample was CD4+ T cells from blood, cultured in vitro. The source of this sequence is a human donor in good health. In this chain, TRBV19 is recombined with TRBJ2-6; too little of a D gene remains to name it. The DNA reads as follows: TGTGCCAGTAGTATCGGAACCTCTGGGGCCAACGTCCTGACTTTC. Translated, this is CASSIGTSGANVLTF. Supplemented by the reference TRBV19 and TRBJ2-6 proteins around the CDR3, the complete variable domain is DGGITQSPKYLFRKEGQNVTLSCEQNLNHDAMYWYRQDPGQGLRLIYYSQIVNDFQKGDIAEGYSVSREKKESFPLTVTSAQKNPTAFYLCASSIGTSGANVLTFGAGSRLTVL.